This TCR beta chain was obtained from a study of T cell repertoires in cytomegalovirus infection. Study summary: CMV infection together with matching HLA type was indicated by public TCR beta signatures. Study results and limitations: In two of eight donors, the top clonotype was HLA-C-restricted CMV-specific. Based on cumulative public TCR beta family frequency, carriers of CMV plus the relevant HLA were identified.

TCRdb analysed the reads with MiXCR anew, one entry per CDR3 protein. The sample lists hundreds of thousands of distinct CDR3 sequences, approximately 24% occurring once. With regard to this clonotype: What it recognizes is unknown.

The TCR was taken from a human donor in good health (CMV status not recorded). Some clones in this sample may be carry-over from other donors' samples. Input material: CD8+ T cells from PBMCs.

CDR3 nucleotide sequence: TGCAGTGCTAGAGATCAGCGGGGGGGCCTATATGAGCAGTTCTTC. Amino acids: CSARDQRGGLYEQFF. The V and J genes are TRBV20-1 and TRBJ2-1; 10 bases line up with TRBD2. After removal of 0 bases from V and 8 bases from J, the junction contained 7 bases not matched to a gene. CDR3 size: 15 residues. Germline V CDR1 and CDR2: DFQATT, SNEGSKA (reference sequence).